Following are 2 T cell receptor beta chains from one sample sequenced in a study of T cell changes during pregnancy in multiple sclerosis. The table came from immunoSEQ multiplex PCR; TCRdb's copy has only in-frame clones and leaves some out. This table holds some 87,000 clones, roughly 96% found once. Here the sequenced sample was peripheral blood, taken in the second trimester of pregnancy. Receptor source: a female donor with multiple sclerosis, enrolled in a pregnancy study.

This chain connects TRBV6-1 to TRBJ2-1, with 11 bases lining up with TRBD2. Germline CDR1 and CDR2: MNHNS and SASEGT. This CDR3 is built from 15 residues. The ends lost 1 base at V and 9 bases at J; junction bases unmatched: 5. The DNA of the CDR3 is TGTGCCAGCAGTGAAGATAGCGGGAGGGCCATTGAGCAGTTCTTC. Translation: CASSEDSGRAIEQFF.

This clone appeared a single time. V is TRBV4-2 and J is TRBJ2-7; TRBD2 matches at 7 bases. Germline CDR1 reads LGHNA; CDR2 reads YNFKEQ. The CDR3 is 16 residues long. V was pared by 0 bases and J by 0 bases, with 5 bases of the junction left unmatched. The CDR3 sequence: CASSQDPPGGSYEQYF. The CDR3 bases are TGTGCCAGCAGCCAAGATCCCCCGGGGGGCTCCTACGAGCAGTACTTC.